This entry lists 20 T cell receptor beta chains sequenced from one sample in a study of identical twins (dated by TCRdb to the mid-2010s). Library prep was done by 5' RACE. The instrument given in TCRdb is Illumina HiSeq 2000. Clones were called with MiXCR by TCRdb after fastp trimmed the public reads at Q25, and only in-frame beta chains were retained. A single entry per CDR3 protein holds the most common genes and DNA from its merged rows. Counted in this sample were around 480,000 distinct CDR3 sequences; 11% to 15% of them appeared once. Over 0.5% of the sample is held by the ten biggest clonotypes. This same sample was also part of a study on yellow fever vaccine responses in identical twins.

Specimen: CD4+ T cells sorted from blood. The receptors come from a woman between 18 and 29 years old in good health.

The table lists this clonotype with a few counts. In DNA, the CDR3 is TGTGCCAGCACCCTTCGGACAGGCACTGAAGCTTTCTTT. This translates into CASTLRTGTEAFF. The chain uses TRBV25-1 and TRBJ1-1; 7 bases match TRBD1. This CDR3 is 13 amino acids long. The V gene end was trimmed by 7 bases and the J gene end by 4 bases; junction bases not matched to a gene: 6. Germline loops: CDR1 MGHDK, CDR2 SYGVNS.

This clonotype was found many times. The V gene is TRBV14, the J gene TRBJ2-7; D gene unclear. The CDR3 loop spans 17 amino acids. Germline CDR1 SGHDN, CDR2 FVKESK. V dropped 0 bases and J dropped 0 bases, with 15 bases sitting between them. The CDR3 region has the DNA TGTGCCAGCAGCCAAGATGCGGTACACTTAAGCTCCTACGAGCAGTACTTC. This codes for CASSQDAVHLSSYEQYF.

A few counts support this clonotype. V is TRBV29-1 and J is TRBJ2-7, with 11 nucleotides matching TRBD2. The CDR3 runs to 12 residues. CDR1 is SQVTM and CDR2 is ANQGSEA in the germline V gene. Trimming removed 6 bases from V and 2 bases from J; junction bases left unmatched: 0. The DNA for the CDR3 is TGCAGCGTGGGACTAGCGGCCTACGAGCAGTACTTC. Its protein product is CSVGLAAYEQYF.

The chain has TRBV6-2 or TRBV6-3 and TRBJ2-7, with TRBD1 as a possible D gene (5 bases). The CDR3 is 15 amino acids. CDR1 is MNHEY, CDR2 SVGEGT, per germline. V lost 2 bases and J lost 3, with 14 bases in between. Here the CDR3 reads CASSYTAGSIYEQYF. The DNA of the CDR3 is TGTGCCAGCAGTTACACGGCAGGGTCAATCTACGAGCAGTACTTC.

V usage is TRBV24-1 and J usage is TRBJ2-1; 12 nucleotides match TRBD1. The junction had 5 bases not matched to a gene; V was cut back by 10 bases and J by 2 bases. CDR3 size: 15 residues. Per germline, CDR1 KGHDR and CDR2 SFDVKD. CDR3: CATAGTGGAYNEQFF. The CDR3 region has the DNA TGTGCCACGGCCGGGACAGGGGGCGCCTACAATGAGCAGTTCTTC.

This clonotype was detected many times. The chain combines TRBV27 with TRBJ2-7; D possibly corresponds to TRBD2 (6 bases). This CDR3 is built from 14 residues. Germline V CDR1 and CDR2: MNHEY, SMNVEV (reference sequence). Trimming removed 5 bases at V and 2 bases at J, with 13 bases between. Written as DNA, the CDR3 is TGTGCCAGCAGTCCCGGCGGGGCACCCTACGAGCAGTACTTC. It translates to CASSPGGAPYEQYF.

This clonotype came up a few times. The rearrangement uses TRBV29-1 and TRBJ2-3; D is unclear. Deletions cut 4 bases from V and 2 bases from J, with 4 bases between. The CDR3 covers 11 residues. Germline CDR1 and CDR2: SQVTM and ANQGSEA. This CDR3 reads CSVGHTDTQYF. CDR3 bases: TGCAGCGTTGGACACACAGATACGCAGTATTTT.

Concerning this clonotype: The conserved phenylalanine or tryptophan normally closing the CDR3 is absent here, so this likely arose from a read error. The chain carries TRBV12-3 or TRBV12-4 and TRBJ1-4; the D is unclear. The CDR3 sequence is 14 residues long. V was clipped by 3 bases and J by 4 bases, with 9 bases between them. DNA for the CDR3: TGTGCCAGCAGTTTTCTGGGTAATAATGAAAAACTGTTTATT. Encoded protein: CASSFLGNNEKLFI.

The genes are TRBV3-1 and TRBJ2-3; 7 positions agree with TRBD2. V gave up 0 bases and J gave up 1 base; unmatched junction bases: 10. CDR1 is LGHDT, CDR2 YNNKEL, per germline (reference sequence). This CDR3 spans 18 amino acids. Written as DNA, the CDR3 is TGTGCCAGCAGCCAAGAGCGGGGGTCCCGACTTCGCACAGATACGCAGTATTTT. Its translation is CASSQERGSRLRTDTQYF.

This clonotype was detected a few times. This chain uses TRBV10-3 with TRBJ2-7; D possibly corresponds to TRBD1 (6 bases). Trimming left V 10 bases short and J 0 bases short, with 22 bases between. The CDR3 has 16 residues. Looked up from germline, CDR1 is ENHRY and CDR2 is SYGVKD. CDR3 in amino acids: CASRGWGNKSSYEQYF. The CDR3 nucleotides are TGTGCCAGCAGGGGATGGGGGAATAAAAGCTCCTACGAGCAGTACTTC.

This sequence joins TRBV20-1 and TRBJ2-7; D assignment may be TRBD1 or TRBD2 (5 bases each). V gave up 5 bases and J gave up 0 bases, with 20 bases separating them. Germline loops: CDR1 DFQATT, CDR2 SNEGSKA (reference sequence). The CDR3 consists of 16 residues. CDR3 bases: TGCAGTGCTTACCGGGACGGCCGTTTAAGCTCCTACGAGCAGTACTTC. Its translation: CSAYRDGRLSSYEQYF.

This chain links TRBV19 with TRBJ2-1; 7 bases match TRBD2. Unmatched junction bases numbered 7, after V lost 0 bases and J lost 5 bases. Germline V gene lookup returns CDR1 LNHDA and CDR2 SQIVND (reference sequence). The CDR3 is made up of 16 amino acids. Here the CDR3 DNA reads TGTGCCAGTAGTATAGATTGGGCGGGAGTAGACAATGAGCAGTTCTTC. Protein sequence: CASSIDWAGVDNEQFF.

The chain carries TRBV7-2 and TRBJ1-3, with D perhaps matching TRBD1 (5 bases). This CDR3 is 15 amino acids long. V was clipped by 4 bases and J by 3 bases, with 13 bases between them. Germline-derived CDR1 and CDR2 are SGHTA and FQGNSA. The CDR3 protein is CASSSGGLGGNTIYF. As DNA, the CDR3 is TGTGCCAGCAGCTCCGGGGGGTTAGGTGGAAACACCATATATTTT.

This clonotype was observed a few times. In DNA, the CDR3 is TGTGCCAGCAGCCATTACCCCACGGCGAACACTGAAGCTTTCTTT. Translation gives CASSHYPTANTEAFF. This chain joins TRBV5-6 and TRBJ1-1, with D hard to call. The V and J ends lost 4 bases and 1 base respectively, with 14 bases between them. Germline V gives CDR1 SGHDT, CDR2 YYEEEE. The length of the CDR3 is 15 residues.

This clonotype was counted only a few times. The V and J genes are TRBV27 and TRBJ1-6, with D perhaps TRBD1 (5 bases). Per germline, CDR1 MNHEY and CDR2 SMNVEV (reference sequence). This CDR3 region has 17 residues. V was cut by 2 bases and J by 0 bases, with 11 bases left in between. CDR3 sequence (DNA): TGTGCCAGCAGTTTAGAGGCAGGGAGCTCCTATAATTCACCCCTCCACTTT. It translates to CASSLEAGSSYNSPLHF.

The chain uses TRBV28 and TRBJ2-7, with D possibly TRBD2 on 6 matching bases. This CDR3 is built from 14 residues. The V end lost 6 bases, the J end lost 5 bases, and 17 bases lay between the germline ends. Per the germline V gene, CDR1 is MDHEN and CDR2 is SYDVKM. In nucleotides, the CDR3 is TGTGCCAGCAGGGTTGGGGGGAATCAGGACGAGCAGTACTTC. It specifies CASRVGGNQDEQYF. Filled out from reference TRBV28 and TRBJ2-7, the complete variable domain reads DVKVTQSSRYLVKRTGEKVFLECVQDMDHENMFWYRQDPGLGLRLIYFSYDVKMKEKGDIPEGYSVSREKKERFSLILESASTNQTSMYLCASRVGGNQDEQYFGPGTRLTVT.

In its sample, this clonotype was seen many times. J is TRBJ2-7 and V is TRBV7-2; TRBD2 agrees at 7 bases. The CDR3 is 15 residues long. V trimming: 4 bases; J trimming: 5 bases; junction bases outside the gene matches: 11. Germline V lookup: CDR1 SGHTA, CDR2 FQGNSA. As DNA, the CDR3 is TGTGCCAGCAGCTCTGGACTAGTATCTCGCCACGAGCAGTACTTC. Amino acid sequence: CASSSGLVSRHEQYF.

The chain joins TRBV18 to TRBJ2-5; unclear D gene. The V gene's germline CDR1 is KGHSH and CDR2 LQKENI. Trimming removed 5 bases at V and 0 bases at J, with 7 bases between. CDR3 length equals 13 residues. CDR3 sequence: CASSNPDQETQYF. The CDR3 DNA is TGTGCCAGCTCAAACCCTGACCAAGAGACCCAGTACTTC.

V is TRBV6-2 or TRBV6-3 and J is TRBJ2-1; no clear D. Germline lookup yields CDR1 MNHEY and CDR2 SVGEGT. This CDR3 contains 14 residues. V lost 7 bases and J 4 bases, leaving 14 bases between the germline ends. The CDR3 coding sequence is TGTGCCAGCAACGAAAAGATACGATACAATGAGCAGTTCTTC. Translation gives CASNEKIRYNEQFF.

The chain employs TRBV20-1 and TRBJ2-7; 7 bases line up with TRBD2. V lost 1 base to trimming and J lost 3 bases; unmatched junction nucleotides: 3. Germline CDR1 DFQATT, CDR2 SNEGSKA (reference sequence). CDR3 length equals 13 residues. For the CDR3, the DNA is TGCAGTGCTAGAGTTGGCGGGAGCTACGAGCAGTACTTC. As protein: CSARVGGSYEQYF.